Presented here are 18 T cell receptor beta chains from one specimen sequenced in a study of control samples from healthy donors and cancer patients (dated by TCRdb to 2018 to 2020). The library was built by means of the immunoSEQ multiplex PCR assay. Not all clones reach the TCRdb copy of this immuneACCESS table, which keeps in-frame sequences only. Checked studies attribute under half of the gap to unresolved V genes and leave the rest unexplained. The sample has approximately 17,000 clones on record, roughly 89% of them singletons. Around 32% of the sample rests with the top ten. Material: PBMCs. The receptor source for this set is a man in his sixties with head and neck cancer.

This clone was seen once. This chain joins TRBV6-5 and TRBJ2-2; D uncertain. CDR3 size: 14 residues. Germline loops: CDR1 MNHEY, CDR2 SVGAGI. V was pared by 8 bases and J by 1 base, with 11 bases between. The CDR3 bases are TGTGCCAGCTCTTACTCGCGGAACACCGGGGAGCTGTTTTTT. This encodes CASSYSRNTGELFF.

The rearrangement uses TRBV4-1 and TRBJ1-1; no clear D. Germline CDR1 reads MGHRA; CDR2 reads YSYEKL. The CDR3 spans 13 residues. V lost 2 bases and J lost 10, with 14 bases in between. CDR3 DNA sequence: TGCGCCAGCAGCCAAATAACTCTCCCTGGAGCTTTCTTT. It is translated as CASSQITLPGAFF.

The chain has TRBV10-2 and TRBJ1-1, with D unclear. Germline values: CDR1 WSHSY, CDR2 SAAADI. The CDR3 is 13 residues long. V lost 3 bases and J lost 5, with 10 bases in between. This CDR3 reads CASSEAGSTEAFF. CDR3 nucleotides: TGCGCCAGCAGTGAAGCGGGCAGTACTGAAGCTTTCTTT.

The J gene is TRBJ2-3, the V gene TRBV5-4, with TRBD1 as a possible D gene (6 bases). The V gene's germline CDR1 is SGHNT and CDR2 YYREEE (reference sequence). Between the trimmed V and J ends, which lost 6 bases and 2 bases, there was a span of 16 bases. This CDR3 region has 15 residues. CDR3 in amino acids: CASNRYREYTDTQYF. In nucleotides, the CDR3 is TGTGCCAGCAACCGATACAGGGAATACACAGATACGCAGTATTTT.

The rearrangement uses TRBV2 and TRBJ1-3; D not resolved. Deletions cut 6 bases from V and 0 bases from J, with 12 bases between. The length of the CDR3 is 15 residues. Germline V gene sequence: CDR1 SNHLY, CDR2 FYNNEI. As DNA, the CDR3 is TGTGCCAGCAGGCGGGGAATCGTCTCTGGAAACACCATATATTTT. It translates to CASRRGIVSGNTIYF.

This chain links TRBV6-2 or TRBV6-3 with TRBJ1-6; 9 bases align to TRBD1. There are 15 residues in the CDR3. Unmatched junction bases numbered 4, after V lost 4 bases and J lost 6 bases. The germline V gene has CDR1 MNHEY and CDR2 SVGEGT. This CDR3 is CASSFRDRANSPLHF. Here the CDR3 DNA reads TGTGCCAGCAGTTTCCGGGACAGGGCTAATTCACCCCTCCACTTT.

The chain employs TRBV14 and TRBJ2-7; D is ambiguous. The ends were cut back, 4 bases at V and 7 bases at J, with 14 bases in the middle. The CDR3 is made up of 13 amino acids. CDR1 is SGHDN and CDR2 is FVKESK in the germline V gene. In DNA, the CDR3 is TGTGCCAGCAGCCCCGGAATGCGGCCGGAGCAGTACTTC. Protein sequence: CASSPGMRPEQYF. Full variable domain (missing parts from reference TRBV14 and TRBJ2-7): EAGVTQFPSHSVIEKGQTVTLRCDPISGHDNLYWYRRVMGKEIKFLLHFVKESKQDESGMPNNRFLAERTGGTYSTLKVQPAELEDSGVYFCASSPGMRPEQYFGPGTRLTVT.

The chain combines TRBV14 with TRBJ2-5; 9 nucleotides agree with TRBD1. This CDR3 comprises 18 residues. Germline V gene data show CDR1 as SGHDN and CDR2 as FVKESK. The junction had 17 bases not matched to a gene; V was cut back by 5 bases and J by 4 bases. CDR3 bases: TGTGCCAGCAGCTCTCAGCCCCCCGGGACAGGGTCAGGAGAGACCCAGTACTTC. This translates into CASSSQPPGTGSGETQYF.

This chain connects TRBV6-5 to TRBJ2-7, with D possibly being TRBD1 (6 bases). The germline CDR1 and CDR2 sequences are MNHEY and SVGAGI. The germline V and J ends were trimmed by 4 bases and 2 bases, with 9 bases remaining between them. CDR3 length equals 13 residues. The CDR3 DNA follows: TGTGCCAGCAGTTCCCGGGACACCTACGAGCAGTACTTC. It yields the protein CASSSRDTYEQYF.

The chain couples TRBV7-6 to TRBJ2-1, with no clear D. The CDR3 length is 15 residues. V was cut by 1 base and J by 1 base, with 8 bases left in between. CDR1 is SGHVS and CDR2 is FNYEAQ in the germline V gene. The CDR3 is CASSLGSGSYNEQFF. CDR3 DNA sequence: TGTGCCAGCAGCTTAGGCTCTGGATCCTACAATGAGCAGTTCTTC.

The chain uses TRBV7-2 and TRBJ1-2, with D possibly matching TRBD1 (5 bases). Germline lookup yields CDR1 SGHTA and CDR2 FQGNSA. The V and J ends lost 1 base and 7 bases respectively, with 22 bases between them. The CDR3 runs 17 residues. In nucleotides, the CDR3 is TGTGCCAGCAGCTTAGGAGGGGCGCGGGCCCCTGGGGGTGGCTACACCTTC. As protein: CASSLGGARAPGGGYTF.

V and J are TRBV9 and TRBJ2-2; TRBD1 might be the D (5 bases). In germline, CDR1 is SGDLS, CDR2 YYNGEE. The length of the CDR3 is 14 residues. V was clipped by 1 base and J by 4 bases, with 8 bases between them. In nucleotides, the CDR3 is TGTGCCAGCAGCGTACTAACAGGCACCGGGGAGCTGTTTTTT. It specifies CASSVLTGTGELFF.

This clone was seen a handful of times. The chain recombines TRBV5-6 with TRBJ1-2; D may be TRBD1 (6 bases). V lost 4 bases and J 8 bases, leaving 18 bases between the germline ends. In germline, CDR1 is SGHDT, CDR2 YYEEEE. The CDR3 sequence is 14 residues long. CDR3 DNA sequence: TGTGCCAGCAGCCCCGACAGGAATAATCACGGCTACACCTTC. Translation gives CASSPDRNNHGYTF.

The gene calls are TRBV4-2 and TRBJ2-3, with 13 bases matching TRBD2. The CDR3 consists of 19 residues. V shed 4 bases, J shed 2 bases, and the junction held 12 bases outside the gene matches. CDR1 LGHNA and CDR2 YNFKEQ come from the germline V gene. The CDR3 region is CASSPSGLAGDGATDTQYF. Here the CDR3 DNA reads TGTGCCAGCAGCCCCTCTGGACTAGCGGGGGACGGGGCCACAGATACGCAGTATTTT.

The chain is built from TRBV14 and TRBJ1-6; D not certain. Trimming removed 2 bases at V and 7 bases at J, with 6 bases between. The length of the CDR3 is 13 residues. CDR1 SGHDN and CDR2 FVKESK come from the germline V gene. The CDR3 spells CASSQIQNSPLHF. CDR3 nucleotides: TGTGCCAGCAGCCAAATACAAAATTCACCCCTCCACTTT.

This clone has only one observation. This chain links TRBV6-4 with TRBJ1-1, with TRBD1 matching 7 bases. CDR3 length: 15 amino acids. J gave up 1 base and V 6 bases, and 8 bases lay outside the gene matches. Germline CDR1 reads MRHNA; CDR2 reads SNTAGT. The CDR3, as DNA: TGTGCCAGCAGGGCCGAGGGGGCGAAGAACACTGAAGCTTTCTTT. Translated, it gives CASRAEGAKNTEAFF.

This rearrangement joins TRBV7-6 to TRBJ2-1; the D gene is possibly TRBD1 (6 bases). V lost 4 bases to trimming and J lost 3 bases, with 13 bases between them. The CDR3 length is 15 residues. Germline-derived CDR1 and CDR2 are SGHVS and FNYEAQ. CDR3 protein: CASSSQGPGYNEQFF. CDR3 DNA sequence: TGTGCCAGCAGCTCCCAGGGGCCGGGCTACAATGAGCAGTTCTTC. The whole variable domain, filled in from reference TRBV7-6 and TRBJ2-1, reads GAGVSQSPRYKVTKRGQDVALRCDPISGHVSLYWYRQALGQGPEFLTYFNYEAQQDKSGLPNDRFSAERPEGSISTLTIQRTEQRDSAMYRCASSSQGPGYNEQFFGPGTRLTVL.

The chain recombines TRBV6-5 with TRBJ2-1; the D gene is possibly TRBD2 (5 bases). This CDR3 is built from 16 residues. V was trimmed by 0 bases and J by 4 bases, leaving 13 bases between them. CDR1 is MNHEY and CDR2 is SVGAGI in the germline V gene. The CDR3 DNA reads TGTGCCAGCAGTTACTCGAGGGTCCCTCCTTACAATGAGCAGTTCTTC. It encodes CASSYSRVPPYNEQFF.